These 13 T cell receptor beta chains were all obtained from the same sample, sequenced in a study of T cells in Graves' hyperthyroidism and ophthalmopathy. Amplified TCR beta CDR3 regions derived from RNA transcripts. The HTBI set primed first-round TCR CDR3 RT-PCR. MiXCR, run by TCRdb on the multiplex PCR reads, gives a single entry per CDR3 protein. Among about 290,000 distinct CDR3 sequences, about 15% were seen once, and the ten largest hold more than 30%. Specimen: blood. These receptors were obtained from a woman in her forties or fifties with Graves' hyperthyroidism that later progressed to Graves' ophthalmopathy.

In its sample, this clonotype was seen many times. CDR3 sequence reads: CASSLEQGRNEQFF. CDR3 nucleotide sequence: TGTGCCAGCAGCTTAGAACAGGGGCGCAATGAGCAGTTCTTC. The gene calls are TRBV13 and TRBJ2-1; 7 bases align to TRBD1. The V segment lost 1 base and the J segment 6 bases; nucleotides outside the gene matches: 3. In germline, CDR1 is PRHDT, CDR2 FYEKMQ (reference sequence). This CDR3 has 14 amino acids.

In its sample, this clonotype was seen many times. This chain joins TRBV10-2 and TRBJ2-2; D remains unclear. Trimming stripped 2 bases from V and 0 bases from J, with 1 base between. This CDR3 is 13 amino acids long. From germline, CDR1 is WSHSY and CDR2 SAAADI. As DNA, the CDR3 is TGCGCCAGCAGTGAGACGAACACCGGGGAGCTGTTTTTT. Its translation is CASSETNTGELFF.

This clonotype has only a few counts. The rearrangement joins TRBV10-3 to TRBJ1-6; D is ambiguous. Trimming removed 4 bases at V and 7 bases at J, with 5 bases between. This CDR3 comprises 12 residues. In germline, CDR1 is ENHRY, CDR2 SYGVKD. The DNA of the CDR3 is TGTGCCATCAGTGGGGCGAATTCACCCCTCCACTTT. This sequence encodes CAISGANSPLHF.

This clonotype was picked up a small number of times. The rearrangement uses TRBV30 and TRBJ2-7; possible D gene TRBD1, 5 bases. There are 14 residues in the CDR3. V lost 2 bases to trimming and J lost 2 bases, with 13 bases between them. CDR1 is GTSNPN, CDR2 SVGIG, per germline (reference sequence). CDR3 sequence reads: CAWSIAGPTYEQYF. Here the CDR3 DNA reads TGTGCCTGGAGTATAGCAGGGCCCACCTACGAGCAGTACTTC.

This clonotype was seen ten or more times. This chain joins TRBV6-4 and TRBJ2-2; D is undetermined. The CDR3 runs 14 residues. The germline gives CDR1 MRHNA, CDR2 SNTAGT. V dropped 6 bases and J dropped 1 base, with 9 bases sitting between them. CDR3 bases: TGTGCCAGCAGACCGGATTGGAACACCGGGGAGCTGTTTTTT. Protein: CASRPDWNTGELFF.

This clonotype came up many times. The chain joins TRBV20-1 to TRBJ2-2, with D possibly matching TRBD2 (6 bases). CDR3 length: 13 residues. Germline V lookup: CDR1 DFQATT, CDR2 SNEGSKA (reference sequence). Deletions cut 3 bases from V and 2 bases from J, with 7 bases between. The CDR3 DNA reads TGCAGTGCTAGGGGGGGAAACACCGGGGAGCTGTTTTTT. Amino acids: CSARGGNTGELFF.

This clonotype has at least ten counts. The V gene is TRBV6-1, the J gene TRBJ2-7; D may be TRBD2 (5 bases). Germline CDR1 and CDR2: MNHNS and SASEGT. Trimming cost V 5 bases and J 5 bases, with 10 bases left between them. There are 12 residues in the CDR3. CDR3: CASSTPSHEQYF. In nucleotides, the CDR3 is TGTGCCAGCAGTACCCCTAGCCACGAGCAGTACTTC.

There are many counts of this clonotype. The rearrangement links TRBV10-3 to TRBJ2-1; TRBD1 might be the D (6 bases). The CDR3 loop spans 15 amino acids. V lost 6 bases to trimming and J lost 0 bases, with 12 bases between them. The germline CDR1 and CDR2 sequences are ENHRY and SYGVKD. This CDR3 is CAIRNDRTSYNEQFF. For the CDR3, the DNA is TGTGCCATCAGAAATGACAGGACCTCCTACAATGAGCAGTTCTTC.

This clonotype was seen only a few times. The CDR3 loop is CSARLRGDTEAFF. In DNA form, the CDR3 reads TGCAGTGCTAGACTGCGCGGGGACACTGAAGCTTTCTTT. The chain carries TRBV20-1 and TRBJ1-1; D unclear. The germline CDR1 and CDR2 sequences are DFQATT and SNEGSKA (reference sequence). The V gene lost 2 bases and the J gene lost 3 bases, with 10 bases spanning the gap. The CDR3 is made up of 13 amino acids.

This clonotype was found many times. The chain links TRBV10-1 to TRBJ2-5, with D hard to call. Germline-derived CDR1 and CDR2 are WNHNN and SYGVQD (reference sequence). V shed 6 bases and J shed 9 bases, with 23 bases lying between them. The CDR3 sequence is 15 residues long. CDR3: CASSSDPTSRAPQYF. CDR3 DNA sequence: TGCGCCAGCAGCTCTGACCCCACTTCAAGAGCGCCCCAGTACTTC.

The rearrangement uses TRBV9 and TRBJ1-1; 7 positions agree with TRBD1. V gave up 6 bases and J gave up 3 bases; unmatched junction bases: 8. Germline V gene sequence: CDR1 SGDLS, CDR2 YYNGEE. CDR3 length equals 14 residues. In DNA form, the CDR3 reads TGTGCCAGCAACAGACAGGGAGGGGACACTGAAGCTTTCTTT. This gives the protein CASNRQGGDTEAFF.

The chain couples TRBV15 to TRBJ2-5; D remains ambiguous. The CDR3 is 15 residues long. Germline lookup yields CDR1 LNHNV and CDR2 YYDKDF (reference sequence). Trimming took 5 bases from V and 5 from J, leaving 18 bases between them. The CDR3 sequence: CATSPGFGPRETQYF. As DNA, the CDR3 is TGTGCCACCAGCCCCGGGTTTGGCCCAAGGGAGACCCAGTACTTC.

In this sample, this clonotype turned up many times. The chain uses TRBV7-2 and TRBJ2-3, with TRBD2 matching over 9 bases. From germline, CDR1 is SGHTA and CDR2 FQGNSA. The length of the CDR3 is 16 residues. The junction had 10 bases not matched to a gene; V was cut back by 5 bases and J by 4 bases. The DNA for the CDR3 is TGTGCCAGCAGCCGGGTAGCGGGAGTCGTGGCAGATACGCAGTATTTT. Translated, it gives CASSRVAGVVADTQYF.